The clone carrying this T cell receptor beta chain came up a few times. Its antigen is unknown. This may stem from a read error, because a much larger clone lies one nucleotide away. Libraries of TCR beta came from iRepertoire HTBI primers plus Arm-PCR of CDR3 regions. MiXCR was run by TCRdb on the multiplex PCR reads, yielding one entry per CDR3 protein. This table has around 420,000 distinct CDR3 sequences, approximately 15% appearing once. Time point denoted: newly diagnosed GD, antithyroid drugs for less than 3 months. There was RNA extracted from PBMCs, and the TCR library was made from it. Diagnoses of Graves' disease were made by American Thyroid Association guidelines. The CDR3 consists of 15 residues. V was trimmed by 4 bases and J by 2 bases, leaving 15 bases between them. Per the germline V gene, CDR1 is SNHLY and CDR2 is FYNNEI. The sample originates from a study of regulatory T cells in long-lasting Graves disease. Study-level findings and limits: Compared with new cases, persistent Graves' patients showed reduced TCR diversity. Tissue studied was limited to peripheral blood, excluding thyroid tissue.

These records were also assigned to another study, of T cells in Graves' hyperthyroidism and ophthalmopathy.

The V call is TRBV2, the J call TRBJ2-7; maybe TRBD1 (6 bases). The sample in question was peripheral blood mononuclear cells (PBMCs), obtained at new diagnosis, from a patient treated with antithyroid drugs. The source is a woman between 40 and 55 years old with Graves disease. DNA for the CDR3: TGTGCCAGCAGTGGGTCACCCCCAGGGGCCTACGAGCAGTACTTC. Protein: CASSGSPPGAYEQYF.